The next 26 T cell receptor beta chains were all read from a single sample in a study of OX40 agonist ivuxolimab in advanced cancers. Libraries came from the immunoSEQ multiplex PCR assay. TCRdb's version of the immuneACCESS table is confined to in-frame rearrangements and falls short of the full clone set. An unresolved V gene accounts for under half of the shortfall where checked; the remainder is of unknown origin. The sample table lists 73,000 or so clones, roughly 90% of them with a count of one. Roughly 10% of the sample rests with the top ten. The sequencing here drew on CD4+ or CD8+ T cells sorted from blood, taken in a trial of the OX40 agonist ivuxolimab. Receptors were obtained from an adult with an advanced solid tumor such as melanoma, head and neck, liver or kidney cancer.

V is TRBV15 and J is TRBJ2-7; D uncertain. The V gene's germline CDR1 is LNHNV and CDR2 YYDKDF (reference sequence). The CDR3 spans 13 residues. V dropped 6 bases and J dropped 3 bases, with 12 bases sitting between them. CDR3: CATRNGSYYEQYF. In DNA, the CDR3 is TGTGCCACCAGAAACGGGTCGTACTACGAGCAGTACTTC.

The rearrangement uses TRBV18 and TRBJ2-7; TRBD1 agrees at 10 bases. V lost 11 bases and J lost 0; bases outside the gene matches: 4. The CDR3 length is 13 residues. Per germline, CDR1 KGHSH and CDR2 LQKENI. The CDR3 DNA reads as TGTGCCCGGGGACAGGGGCCCTCCTACGAGCAGTACTTC. This codes for CARGQGPSYEQYF.

The chain carries TRBV9 and TRBJ1-1; D gene unclear. Trimming took off 0 bases at V and 3 bases at J, with 9 bases between the two ends. The CDR3 totals 14 residues. Germline V gives CDR1 SGDLS, CDR2 YYNGEE. CDR3 protein: CASSVDLRDTEAFF. Here the CDR3 DNA reads TGTGCCAGCAGCGTAGATTTAAGGGACACTGAAGCTTTCTTT.

V and J are TRBV6-5 and TRBJ2-3; D possibly matches TRBD1 or TRBD2 (6 bases each). Germline CDR1 is MNHEY and CDR2 is SVGAGI. The CDR3 totals 15 residues. Trimming pared 6 bases from V and 4 bases from J, leaving 17 bases between. The chain's CDR3 is CASSWGPPGADTQYF. CDR3 nucleotide sequence: TGTGCCAGCAGCTGGGGGCCCCCGGGGGCAGATACGCAGTATTTT.

The chain recombines TRBV29-1 with TRBJ2-7; 9 bases match TRBD2. Germline V gives CDR1 SQVTM, CDR2 ANQGSEA. V gave up 0 bases and J gave up 0 bases; unmatched junction bases: 6. This CDR3 region has 16 residues. The CDR3, as DNA: TGCAGCGTTGAAGAGATTAGCGGGGGCTACTCCTACGAGCAGTACTTC. As protein: CSVEEISGGYSYEQYF.

The chain joins TRBV29-1 to TRBJ2-7, with unresolved D. V lost 1 base, J lost 3 bases, and 10 bases lay in between. The CDR3 sequence is 13 residues long. The V gene's germline CDR1 is SQVTM and CDR2 ANQGSEA. CDR3 residues: CSVEVNTRYEQYF. The CDR3 DNA follows: TGCAGCGTTGAAGTCAACACACGCTACGAGCAGTACTTC.

The rearrangement joins TRBV9 to TRBJ2-3; no clear D. Trimming removed 4 bases at V and 5 bases at J, with 11 bases between. CDR1 and CDR2 from the germline V gene are SGDLS and YYNGEE. This CDR3 comprises 13 residues. CDR3: CASSPPSGDTQYF. The CDR3 DNA reads TGTGCCAGCAGCCCCCCATCAGGAGATACGCAGTATTTT. Complete variable domain (other parts from reference TRBV9 and TRBJ2-3): DSGVTQTPKHLITATGQRVTLRCSPRSGDLSVYWYQQSLDQGLQFLIQYYNGEERAKGNILERFSAQQFPDLHSELNLSSLELGDSALYFCASSPPSGDTQYFGPGTRLTVL.

The J gene is TRBJ2-2, the V gene TRBV27; possibly TRBD2 for D (7 bases). Trimming cost V 3 bases and J 7 bases, with 15 bases left between them. CDR1 is MNHEY, CDR2 SMNVEV, per germline (reference sequence). The CDR3 totals 15 residues. CDR3 in amino acids: CASSFLGGDGGELFF. The CDR3 DNA is TGTGCCAGCAGTTTCCTAGGGGGGGACGGCGGGGAGCTGTTTTTT.

The chain is built from TRBV2 and TRBJ1-3; D is perhaps TRBD1 (6 bases). Germline CDR1 reads SNHLY; CDR2 reads FYNNEI. CDR3 length: 15 amino acids. The germline V and J ends were trimmed by 6 bases and 0 bases, with 12 bases remaining between them. This chain's CDR3 is CASRRDINSGNTIYF. CDR3 DNA sequence: TGTGCCAGCAGGCGGGACATCAACTCTGGAAACACCATATATTTT.

The chain combines TRBV11-3 with TRBJ2-2, with D possibly TRBD2 on 5 matching bases. In germline, CDR1 is SGHNT, CDR2 YENEEA. There are 16 residues in the CDR3. V lost 1 base to trimming and J lost 1 base, with 10 bases between them. CDR3 region: CASSLVRDGNTGELFF. The CDR3 nucleotides are TGTGCCAGCAGCTTAGTTCGGGATGGGAACACCGGGGAGCTGTTTTTT. Supplemented by reference TRBV11-3 and TRBJ2-2, the full variable domain reads EAGVVQSPRYKIIEKKQPVAFWCNPISGHNTLYWYLQNLGQGPELLIRYENEEAVDDSQLPKDRFSAERLKGVDSTLKIQPAELGDSAVYLCASSLVRDGNTGELFFGEGSRLTVL.

The chain links TRBV13 to TRBJ1-6; 7 positions agree with TRBD1. The ends lost 5 bases at V and 8 bases at J; junction bases unmatched: 3. The CDR3 loop spans 13 amino acids. Germline assignment: CDR1 PRHDT and CDR2 FYEKMQ (reference sequence). CDR3 protein: CASSLTGDSPLHF. The CDR3 nucleotides read TGTGCCAGCAGCCTAACAGGGGATTCACCCCTCCACTTT.

DNA of the CDR3: TGTGCCAGTCGGGCAGGGGGGAGCAATCAGCCCCAGCATTTT. Amino acid sequence: CASRAGGSNQPQHF. The chain combines TRBV19 with TRBJ1-5; 7 bases are a match to TRBD1. The CDR3 totals 14 residues. CDR1 and CDR2 from the germline V gene are LNHDA and SQIVND (reference sequence). Germline trimming cut 8 bases from V and 1 base from J; bases unmatched to any gene: 5.

This clone was observed a few times. The gene calls are TRBV29-1 and TRBJ2-2, with TRBD2 matching 8 bases. Germline trimming cut 7 bases from V and 5 bases from J; bases unmatched to any gene: 12. Germline V CDR1 and CDR2: SQVTM, ANQGSEA. The CDR3 consists of 15 residues. The CDR3 DNA reads as TGCAGCGCCCAAGGCGGGGGGCATAAAACCGGGGAGCTGTTTTTT. This translates into CSAQGGGHKTGELFF.

V usage is TRBV7-9 and J usage is TRBJ2-7, with a possible D match to TRBD2 (6 bases). Trimming cost V 1 base and J 5 bases, with 12 bases left between them. The CDR3 runs 14 residues. The germline CDR1 and CDR2 sequences are SEHNR and FQNEAQ (reference sequence). The CDR3 loop is CASSLGAGSHEQYF. The CDR3, as DNA: TGTGCCAGCAGCTTAGGTGCGGGGTCCCACGAGCAGTACTTC.

The chain combines TRBV5-1 with TRBJ1-1, with D unresolved. Between the trimmed V and J ends, which lost 7 bases and 2 bases, there was a span of 9 bases. The CDR3 has 12 amino acids. In germline, CDR1 is SGHRS, CDR2 YFSETQ. CDR3 coding DNA: TGCGCCAGCCAGGACTACAACACTGAAGCTTTCTTT. Amino acid sequence: CASQDYNTEAFF.

CDR3 DNA sequence: TGCGCCAGCAGCCACCCCACGGGTACAGATACGCAGTATTTT. This encodes CASSHPTGTDTQYF. The J gene is TRBJ2-3, the V gene TRBV4-1, with D uncertain. This CDR3 region has 14 residues. The V gene lost 3 bases and the J gene lost 3 bases, with 10 bases spanning the gap. Germline loops: CDR1 MGHRA, CDR2 YSYEKL.

This clone was recorded only once. The chain combines TRBV5-1 with TRBJ1-5; 8 nucleotides align to TRBD1. This CDR3 is 15 amino acids long. The trim removed 4 bases at V and 0 bases at J, leaving 3 bases unmatched. In germline, CDR1 is SGHRS, CDR2 YFSETQ. The CDR3 loop reads CASSLGQGSNQPQHF. The CDR3 DNA reads as TGCGCCAGCAGCCTCGGACAGGGTAGCAATCAGCCCCAGCATTTT.

The chain carries TRBV4-1 and TRBJ1-5; 7 bases line up with TRBD1. Germline V gene lookup returns CDR1 MGHRA and CDR2 YSYEKL. V lost 2 bases and J lost 3; bases outside the gene matches: 10. This CDR3 is built from 17 residues. CDR3 amino acids: CASSQYPLGTVNQPQHF. The DNA of the CDR3 is TGCGCCAGCAGCCAATACCCGCTTGGGACAGTCAATCAGCCCCAGCATTTT.

This clone was observed a handful of times. The V gene is TRBV19, the J gene TRBJ2-7, with D tentatively TRBD2 (6 bases). Trimming shortened V by 3 bases and J by 3 bases, and 9 bases separated the two germline ends. Germline CDR1 is LNHDA and CDR2 is SQIVND (reference sequence). The length of the CDR3 is 13 residues. The CDR3 DNA reads TGTGCCAGTAGTATGACCGGGGGCTACGAGCAGTACTTC. It yields the protein CASSMTGGYEQYF.

This chain connects TRBV4-2 to TRBJ2-7; D is undetermined. Deletions cut 1 base from V and 5 bases from J, with 6 bases between. Per germline, CDR1 LGHNA and CDR2 YNFKEQ. CDR3 length equals 12 residues. CDR3 amino acids: CASSQGLDEQYF. CDR3 nucleotide sequence: TGTGCCAGCAGCCAAGGCCTAGACGAGCAGTACTTC.

The chain joins TRBV19 to TRBJ2-7; D may correspond to TRBD1 or TRBD2 (5 bases each). CDR3 length: 15 residues. Germline CDR1 reads LNHDA; CDR2 reads SQIVND (reference sequence). V was trimmed by 3 bases and J by 9 bases, leaving 21 bases between them. CDR3 residues: CASSIQPGPSEGQYF. CDR3 nucleotide sequence: TGTGCCAGTAGTATTCAGCCGGGACCTAGTGAGGGGCAGTACTTC.

V is TRBV11-2 and J is TRBJ2-5; D uncertain. Trimming took off 2 bases at V and 5 bases at J, with 12 bases between the two ends. The CDR3 is made up of 14 amino acids. Germline loops: CDR1 SGHAT, CDR2 FQNNGV. Written as DNA, the CDR3 is TGTGCCAGCAGCTTATTTGAGCGTGGGGAGACCCAGTACTTC. It specifies CASSLFERGETQYF.

The gene calls are TRBV19 and TRBJ2-7; D gene unclear. V gave up 0 bases and J gave up 7 bases, with 10 bases separating them. Germline lookup yields CDR1 LNHDA and CDR2 SQIVND (reference sequence). The CDR3 consists of 13 residues. CDR3 sequence: CASSIDLAAEQYF. The CDR3 region has the DNA TGTGCCAGTAGTATAGATCTCGCTGCAGAGCAGTACTTC.

Details on this clone: This sample also contains other DNA sequences that code for the same CDR3. The chain uses TRBV6-5 and TRBJ2-3; D is unclear. The germline V gene encodes CDR1 MNHEY and CDR2 SVGAGI. The CDR3 consists of 13 residues. V was trimmed by 0 bases and J by 4 bases, leaving 5 bases between them. CDR3 in amino acids: CASSYSLSDTQYF. The CDR3 DNA reads as TGTGCCAGCAGTTACTCGTTATCAGATACGCAGTATTTT.

The chain recombines TRBV29-1 with TRBJ2-3; D is possibly TRBD2 (9 bases). In germline, CDR1 is SQVTM, CDR2 ANQGSEA. The CDR3 loop spans 20 amino acids. Trimming shortened V by 0 bases and J by 4 bases, and 29 bases separated the two germline ends. This CDR3 is CSVEDRGQGRSGGPPDTQYF. As DNA, the CDR3 is TGCAGCGTTGAAGACCGAGGACAGGGACGGAGCGGGGGGCCACCAGATACGCAGTATTTT.

The rearrangement joins TRBV7-9 to TRBJ2-7, with TRBD1 matching over 9 bases. The CDR3 sequence is 16 residues long. V lost 5 bases and J lost 0; bases outside the gene matches: 8. In germline, CDR1 is SEHNR, CDR2 FQNEAQ (reference sequence). CDR3 DNA: TGTGCCAGCAGCCCACGACAGGGGGAAAGCTCCTACGAGCAGTACTTC. It codes for CASSPRQGESSYEQYF.